This TCR beta chain was profiled in a study of HIV-infected patients and healthy controls. TCRdb re-derived calls from the 5' RACE reads in MiXCR, one entry per CDR3 protein. The sample has tens of thousands of distinct CDR3 sequences; less than 20% are singletons. CDR3 length: 15 residues. The trim removed 2 bases at V and 7 bases at J, leaving 7 bases unmatched. This clonotype was recorded many times. The gene calls are TRBV12-3 or TRBV12-4 and TRBJ2-1; 8 nucleotides line up with TRBD2. Sequenced sample: CD4+ T cells from blood. The TCR originated in a human donor in good health. In nucleotides, the CDR3 is TGTGCCAGCAGTTTACCAGCGGGGGATCGGAATGAGCAGTTCTTC. Translation gives CASSLPAGDRNEQFF.